One sample yielded the 19 T cell receptor beta chains listed below, sequenced in a study of lymphopenia after photon versus proton radiotherapy. Repertoires were generated with immunoSEQ multiplex PCR, while TCRdb's copy carries only in-frame clones and drops some. Among tens of thousands of clones, around four fifths were seen once, and the ten largest hold around 30%. Sequenced here: peripheral blood, sampled from a patient treated with photon-based radiotherapy. These receptors all stem from a man over 45 with gastric cancer.

This clone turned up a few times. The chain joins TRBV19 to TRBJ2-7; 9 bases match TRBD1. The CDR3 is made up of 15 amino acids. Trimming cost V 2 bases and J 4 bases; bases outside gene matches: 6. CDR1 LNHDA and CDR2 SQIVND come from the germline V gene (reference sequence). For the CDR3, the DNA is TGTGCCAGTAGTATACGGGACAGGGTGGATTACGAGCAGTACTTC. The encoded protein is CASSIRDRVDYEQYF.

The V call is TRBV6-6, the J call TRBJ2-7; possible D gene TRBD2, 6 bases. Germline assignment: CDR1 MNHNY and CDR2 SVGAGI (reference sequence). V was clipped by 5 bases and J by 7 bases, with 12 bases between them. The CDR3 totals 12 residues. The CDR3 is CASSRDSTEQYF. CDR3 in DNA: TGTGCCAGCAGTAGGGACTCTACGGAGCAGTACTTC.

The chain combines TRBV27 with TRBJ1-5; D remains ambiguous. The CDR3 loop spans 17 amino acids. V was shortened by 0 bases and J by 2 bases, with 14 bases between the two germline ends. Germline CDR1 is MNHEY and CDR2 is SMNVEV (reference sequence). CDR3 in DNA: TGTGCCAGCAGTTTATCGATTGCTGCGGCGGGCAATCAGCCCCAGCATTTT. The encoded protein is CASSLSIAAAGNQPQHF.

This rearrangement joins TRBV19 to TRBJ1-5; TRBD1 matches at 7 bases. V lost 5 bases and J lost 2; bases outside the gene matches: 6. The CDR3 is made up of 15 amino acids. Looked up from germline, CDR1 is LNHDA and CDR2 is SQIVND (reference sequence). The CDR3 nucleotides are TGTGCCAGTAGTCCCGACAGGGCTGGCAATCAGCCCCAGCATTTT. This gives the protein CASSPDRAGNQPQHF.

This clone was counted between two and nine times. The J gene is TRBJ1-1, the V gene TRBV29-1; no clear D. Germline CDR1 is SQVTM and CDR2 is ANQGSEA. This CDR3 is built from 10 residues. V was cut by 7 bases and J by 0 bases, with 3 bases left in between. The CDR3 loop is CSAMNTEAFF. CDR3 sequence (DNA): TGCAGCGCCATGAACACTGAAGCTTTCTTT. Based on the CDR3 plus reference TRBV29-1 and TRBJ1-1, the full variable domain is SAVISQKPSRDICQRGTSLTIQCQVDSQVTMMFWYRQQPGQSLTLIATANQGSEATYESGFVIDKFPISRPNLTFSTLTVSNMSPEDSSIYLCSAMNTEAFFGQGTRLTVV.

This clone has only one observation. The chain uses TRBV5-6 and TRBJ1-1, with 8 bases that match TRBD1. Unmatched junction bases numbered 8, after V lost 4 bases and J lost 0 bases. Germline V gene sequence: CDR1 SGHDT, CDR2 YYEEEE. This CDR3 has 16 residues. CDR3 sequence (DNA): TGTGCCAGCAGCCCCGGACAGGGAAGGATGAACACTGAAGCTTTCTTT. It codes for CASSPGQGRMNTEAFF.

V is TRBV5-4 and J is TRBJ2-2; TRBD1 matches 9 bases. From germline, CDR1 is SGHNT and CDR2 YYREEE (reference sequence). V lost 3 bases to trimming and J lost 1 base; unmatched junction nucleotides: 4. The CDR3 is 16 amino acids. The CDR3 DNA reads TGTGCCAGCAGCTCCTGGACAGGGGTGAACACCGGGGAGCTGTTTTTT. Translation gives CASSSWTGVNTGELFF.

The rearrangement links TRBV28 to TRBJ2-5; TRBD2 is a possible D gene (6 bases). The CDR3 sequence is 15 residues long. Germline V gene data show CDR1 as MDHEN and CDR2 as SYDVKM. Between the trimmed V and J ends, which lost 5 bases and 3 bases, there was a span of 16 bases. CDR3 coding DNA: TGTGCCAGCAGTCCCTATAGGGGACTGGAAGAGACCCAGTACTTC. Its translation is CASSPYRGLEETQYF.

This chain links TRBV28 with TRBJ1-5, with D uncertain. CDR1 and CDR2 (germline): MDHEN, SYDVKM. This CDR3 contains 17 residues. Trimming pared 3 bases from V and 3 bases from J, leaving 18 bases between. CDR3 coding DNA: TGTGCCAGCAGTTTTAACCCCCTAAGGCAGCCCAATCAGCCCCAGCATTTT. Its translation is CASSFNPLRQPNQPQHF.

The chain couples TRBV7-9 to TRBJ1-2; D call uncertain. Germline loops: CDR1 SEHNR, CDR2 FQNEAQ (reference sequence). CDR3 length equals 13 residues. V was clipped by 5 bases and J by 8 bases, with 15 bases between them. The chain's CDR3 is CASSQWETAGYTF. The DNA of the CDR3 is TGTGCCAGCAGCCAATGGGAAACAGCCGGCTACACCTTC.

This chain connects TRBV5-4 to TRBJ1-4; 7 bases match TRBD1. Germline-derived CDR1 and CDR2 are SGHNT and YYREEE (reference sequence). The J segment lost 7 bases and the V segment lost 4 bases, leaving 13 bases of the junction unmatched. The CDR3 runs 16 residues. CDR3 sequence reads: CASSPSNRGTGEKLFF. As DNA, the CDR3 is TGTGCCAGCAGCCCGTCAAACAGGGGTACTGGTGAAAAACTGTTTTTT.

The chain links TRBV5-4 to TRBJ2-3; D is undetermined. The V end was cut by 4 bases, the J end by 2 bases, with 11 bases between. The CDR3 runs to 14 residues. Per germline, CDR1 SGHNT and CDR2 YYREEE (reference sequence). For the CDR3, the DNA is TGTGCCAGCAGCCGAGGCCCAGACACAGATACGCAGTATTTT. Its translation is CASSRGPDTDTQYF.

The chain recombines TRBV27 with TRBJ2-2, with a weak D call TRBD2 (7 bases). V dropped 3 bases and J dropped 4 bases, with 21 bases sitting between them. The CDR3 covers 18 residues. Germline CDR1 reads MNHEY; CDR2 reads SMNVEV (reference sequence). The chain's CDR3 is CASSFKSPEGGGTGELFF. The CDR3 bases are TGTGCCAGCAGTTTTAAATCCCCAGAGGGAGGGGGCACCGGGGAGCTGTTTTTT.

This chain uses TRBV4-2 with TRBJ1-4; 10 nucleotides align to TRBD1. J lost 3 bases, V lost 0 bases, and 4 bases had no gene match. CDR1 LGHNA and CDR2 YNFKEQ come from the germline V gene. The CDR3 sequence is 17 residues long. The CDR3 loop reads CASSQDSGTGANEKLFF. The CDR3 region has the DNA TGTGCCAGCAGCCAAGACTCCGGGACAGGGGCTAATGAAAAACTGTTTTTT.

V is TRBV29-1 and J is TRBJ2-3; D gene ambiguous. CDR1 and CDR2 from the germline V gene are SQVTM and ANQGSEA. CDR3 size: 13 residues. V was clipped by 4 bases and J by 2 bases, with 10 bases between them. CDR3 nucleotides: TGCAGCGTTGGGAAAGGAAACACAGATACGCAGTATTTT. Translation gives CSVGKGNTDTQYF.

The rearrangement joins TRBV28 to TRBJ2-2, with D possibly TRBD1 on 6 matching bases. The CDR3 is 14 amino acids. V gave up 5 bases and J gave up 3 bases, with 10 bases separating them. Germline V gives CDR1 MDHEN, CDR2 SYDVKM. CDR3: CASSTTGYTGELFF. As DNA, the CDR3 is TGTGCCAGCAGTACGACAGGATACACCGGGGAGCTGTTTTTT.

The chain has TRBV5-4 and TRBJ2-5; 7 nucleotides agree with TRBD2. V was clipped by 0 bases and J by 9 bases; unmatched bases: 11. The germline V gene encodes CDR1 SGHNT and CDR2 YYREEE (reference sequence). CDR3 length equals 15 residues. CDR3 residues: CASSLDERGVGSQYF. The CDR3 coding sequence is TGTGCCAGCAGCTTGGACGAGCGGGGAGTCGGGTCCCAGTACTTC.

The chain couples TRBV29-1 to TRBJ1-6; 10 nucleotides match TRBD1. The CDR3 runs to 13 residues. Germline V lookup: CDR1 SQVTM, CDR2 ANQGSEA. Unmatched junction bases numbered 4, after V lost 4 bases and J lost 10 bases. CDR3 nucleotides: TGCAGCGTTGGGGGGACAGGGGAGTCACCCCTCCACTTT. As protein: CSVGGTGESPLHF.

The chain's CDR3 is CASSLASQGSAYEQYF. As DNA, the CDR3 is TGTGCCAGCAGCTTAGCCTCACAGGGTTCAGCCTACGAGCAGTACTTC. The rearrangement joins TRBV7-2 to TRBJ2-7; D might be TRBD1 (6 bases). V was clipped by 0 bases and J by 2 bases, with 14 bases between them. The CDR3 spans 16 residues. Germline assignment: CDR1 SGHTA and CDR2 FQGNSA. Looking up the rest from reference TRBV7-2 and TRBJ2-7 gives the full variable domain: GAGVSQSPSNKVTEKGKDVELRCDPISGHTALYWYRQSLGQGLEFLIYFQGNSAPDKSGLPSDRFSAERTGGSVSTLTIQRTQQEDSAVYLCASSLASQGSAYEQYFGPGTRLTVT.